This T cell receptor beta chain was profiled in a study of blood T cell repertoires in COVID-19. In the study overall: The cDNA or gDNA used as material had been derived from T cells, B-cell-depleted T cells, or PBMCs.

The germline gives CDR1 MNHEY, CDR2 SVGAGI. The CDR3 length is 11 residues. Trimming took 6 bases from V and 5 from J, leaving 7 bases between them. Source study methods: Estimates of nucleated cell counts were drawn from the amplification of reference gene primers. The repertoire was sequenced with immunoSEQ multiplex PCR; TCRdb's copy has only in-frame clones and lacks some. Clonal size and the V and J genes are those of that table, whereas D and trimming came from the DNA. The table records about 160,000 clones, 60% to 85% of them present only once. The sample consisted of peripheral blood. The TCR originated in a man between 60 and 75 years old with acute or convalescent COVID-19. The rearrangement uses TRBV6-5 and TRBJ1-1; TRBD1 is a possible D gene (5 bases). CDR3 in amino acids: CASRSGTEAFF. CDR3 coding DNA: TGTGCCAGCAGGTCAGGGACTGAAGCTTTCTTT.